This record looks at one T cell receptor (beta chain) sequence and its context. This record comes from a study of T cells expressing NK-cell markers. There are 12 residues in the CDR3. The germline CDR1 and CDR2 sequences are SQVTM and ANQGSEA. TCRdb reprocessed the 5' RACE reads, keeping one entry per CDR3 protein, no DNA. Here the sample table reports fewer than 200,000 distinct CDR3 sequences. The sequencing input was blood T cells: a sorted CD56 or NKG2C T cell subset, CD4+ or CD8+ T cells, or bulk PBMC T cells (not recorded which). The chain employs TRBV29-1 and TRBJ2-2. The sequence derives from a woman between 18 and 70 years old in good health. The CDR3 reads CSVEGITGELFF.